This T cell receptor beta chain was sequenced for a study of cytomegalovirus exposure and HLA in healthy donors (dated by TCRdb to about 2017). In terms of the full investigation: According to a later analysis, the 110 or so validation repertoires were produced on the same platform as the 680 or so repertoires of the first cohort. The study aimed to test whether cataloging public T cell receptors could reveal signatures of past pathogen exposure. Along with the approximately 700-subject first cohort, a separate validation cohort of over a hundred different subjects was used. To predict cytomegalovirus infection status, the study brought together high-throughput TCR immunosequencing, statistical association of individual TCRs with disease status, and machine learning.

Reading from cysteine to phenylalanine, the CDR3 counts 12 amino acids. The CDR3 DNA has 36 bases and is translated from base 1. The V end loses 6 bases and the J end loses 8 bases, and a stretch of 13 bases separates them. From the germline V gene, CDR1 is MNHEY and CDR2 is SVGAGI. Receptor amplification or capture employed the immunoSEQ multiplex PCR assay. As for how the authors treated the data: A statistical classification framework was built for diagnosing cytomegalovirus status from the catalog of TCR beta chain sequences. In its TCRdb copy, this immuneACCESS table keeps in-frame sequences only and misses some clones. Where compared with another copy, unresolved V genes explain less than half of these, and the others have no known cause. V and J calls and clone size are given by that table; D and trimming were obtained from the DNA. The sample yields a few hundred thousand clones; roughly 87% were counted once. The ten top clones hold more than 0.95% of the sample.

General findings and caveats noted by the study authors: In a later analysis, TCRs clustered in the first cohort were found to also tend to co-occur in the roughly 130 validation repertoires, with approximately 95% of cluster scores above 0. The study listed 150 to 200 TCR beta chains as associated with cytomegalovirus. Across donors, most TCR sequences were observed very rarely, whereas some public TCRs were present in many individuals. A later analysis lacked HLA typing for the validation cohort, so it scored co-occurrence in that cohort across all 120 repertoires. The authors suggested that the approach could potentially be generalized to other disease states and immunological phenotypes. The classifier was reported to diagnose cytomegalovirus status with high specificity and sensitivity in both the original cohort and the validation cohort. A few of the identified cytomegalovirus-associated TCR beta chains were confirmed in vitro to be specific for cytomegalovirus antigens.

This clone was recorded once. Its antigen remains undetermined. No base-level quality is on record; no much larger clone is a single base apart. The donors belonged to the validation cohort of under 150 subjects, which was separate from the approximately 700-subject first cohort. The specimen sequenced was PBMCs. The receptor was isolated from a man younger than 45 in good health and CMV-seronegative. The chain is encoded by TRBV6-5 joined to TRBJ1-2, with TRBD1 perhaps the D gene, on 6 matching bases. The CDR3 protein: CASSLAGEGYTF. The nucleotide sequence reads TGTGCCAGCAGCTTAGCAGGGGAGGGCTACACCTTC.